The 9 T cell receptor beta chains below were found in one sample sequenced in a study of tumour-infiltrating T cells in Burkitt lymphoma. TCRdb's table, derived via immunoSEQ multiplex PCR, lists solely in-frame clones and lacks some. The table records about 570 clones, roughly 11% of them present only once. Sequenced material: tumor tissue. The receptor set was obtained from a human donor with diffuse large B-cell lymphoma. Some clones in this sample may be carry-over from other donors' samples.

Comments on this clone: A read error may produce the germline difference seen at one junction end. J is TRBJ2-1 and V is TRBV28; no clear D. Germline assignment: CDR1 MDHEN and CDR2 SYDVKM. CDR3 length equals 15 residues. In DNA form, the CDR3 reads TGTGCCAGCGGTTTTCTTCTGAACTCCTACAATGAGCAGTTCTTC. Translation gives CASGFLLNSYNEQFF.

By frequency in the sample, this clone is large. The chain combines TRBV18 with TRBJ2-3, with 10 bases fitting TRBD2. There are 16 residues in the CDR3. CDR1 is KGHSH, CDR2 LQKENI, per germline. After removal of 5 bases from V and 7 bases from J, the junction contained 12 bases not matched to a gene. CDR3 DNA: TGTGCCAGCTCAGGCTCTAGCGGGAGTCCCTCATATACGCAGTATTTT. Amino acids: CASSGSSGSPSYTQYF.

The chain joins TRBV12-5 to TRBJ2-1; 10 bases agree with TRBD2. The ends lost 1 base at V and 0 bases at J; junction bases unmatched: 6. The CDR3 loop spans 18 amino acids. In germline, CDR1 is LGHNT, CDR2 FRNRAP. CDR3 coding DNA: TGTGCTAGTGGTTTGGAGGCCTCTAGCGGGGGCTCCTACAATGAGCAGTTCTTC. It codes for CASGLEASSGGSYNEQFF.

The chain joins TRBV29-1 to TRBJ2-7, with TRBD1 as a possible D gene (7 bases). With 1 base removed from V and 4 bases from J, the gap between germline ends came to 11 bases. The CDR3 runs 13 residues. The V gene's germline CDR1 is SQVTM and CDR2 ANQGSEA. For the CDR3, the DNA is TGCAGCGTTGAAGGGACAGGAGGGTACGAGCAGTACTTC. It yields the protein CSVEGTGGYEQYF.

This rearrangement joins TRBV7-2 to TRBJ2-1, with 13 bases aligning to TRBD2. CDR3 length equals 15 residues. V trimming: 6 bases; J trimming: 10 bases; junction bases outside the gene matches: 9. The germline gives CDR1 SGHTA, CDR2 FQGNSA. CDR3 region: CASREPGLAGNEQFF. In DNA, the CDR3 is TGTGCCAGCAGGGAGCCGGGACTAGCGGGGAACGAGCAGTTCTTC.

The chain recombines TRBV5-4 with TRBJ2-1, with TRBD2 matching 9 bases. Per the germline V gene, CDR1 is SGHNT and CDR2 is YYREEE (reference sequence). This CDR3 comprises 15 residues. V shed 2 bases and J 8 bases; nucleotides not matched to a gene: 8. CDR3 coding DNA: TGTGCCAGCAGCTTTTCAGCGGGAGGCCGGTATGAGCAGTTCTTC. This encodes CASSFSAGGRYEQFF.

This clone was picked up a small number of times. This rearrangement joins TRBV19 to TRBJ1-6; 7 nucleotides agree with TRBD1. This CDR3 comprises 16 residues. V shed 10 bases and J 0 bases; nucleotides not matched to a gene: 9. Per germline, CDR1 LNHDA and CDR2 SQIVND (reference sequence). The CDR3 reads CATQQGPSSYNSPLHF. DNA for the CDR3: TGTGCCACCCAACAGGGGCCGAGCTCCTATAATTCACCCCTCCACTTT.

The chain couples TRBV12-5 to TRBJ2-1; TRBD1 matches at 8 bases. The CDR3 is 16 amino acids. In germline, CDR1 is LGHNT, CDR2 FRNRAP. V was clipped by 5 bases and J by 3 bases; unmatched bases: 9. CDR3 in amino acids: CASGPLGRGHYNEQFF. The CDR3 coding sequence is TGTGCTAGTGGTCCTCTCGGCAGGGGGCACTACAATGAGCAGTTCTTC.

This clone was detected a few times. The chain has TRBV10-3 and TRBJ2-1, with D possibly being TRBD1 (6 bases). The CDR3 spans 14 residues. Germline V CDR1 and CDR2: ENHRY, SYGVKD. V was clipped by 11 bases and J by 8 bases, with 22 bases between them. DNA of the CDR3: TGTGCCTCCCAGGGGTCGTCCGCCATTGATGAGCAGTTCTTC. Translation gives CASQGSSAIDEQFF.